This entry is about one T cell receptor beta chain. Its antigen is still unknown. Profiling relied on immunoSEQ multiplex PCR, and the TCRdb table lists in-frame clones only, not all of them. This repertoire shows some 100,000 clones, roughly 93% found once; its top ten account for approximately 0.6%. The CDR3 consists of 14 residues. The germline V gene encodes CDR1 MNHEY and CDR2 SVGAGI. The ends were cut back, 5 bases at V and 2 bases at J, with 13 bases in the middle. CD4+CD25+CD127- Tregs, CD4+CD25- non-Tregs, CD4 and CD8 cells were sorted. These data are taken from a study of Tregs in tolerant kidney transplant recipients. Study-wide points: Findings come from small patient numbers and require larger validation.

The sequence derives from a human donor in good health. The sequencing input was CD4+ T cells from blood. The chain is built from TRBV6-5 and TRBJ2-7; D unresolved. The CDR3 here is CASSPGRATYEQYF. The CDR3 coding sequence is TGTGCCAGCAGTCCTGGTAGGGCCACCTACGAGCAGTACTTC.